The clone carrying this T cell receptor (beta chain) was seen only once. Its antigen remains unidentified. V lost 3 bases to trimming and J lost 6 bases; unmatched junction nucleotides: 6. From germline, CDR1 is MDHEN and CDR2 SYDVKM. The CDR3 has 15 residues. This entry belongs to a study of cytomegalovirus exposure and HLA in healthy donors. Study-level background: There were about 85 million unique TCRs (from HLA-typed donors) in an early data release. Study outcomes and limitations: Fewer N-insertions than the roughly 630-donor mean were reportedly shown by an Asian-associated ancestry cluster in a later analysis. The majority of TCR sequences were rare, yet some public TCRs appeared in many donors. A missense variant in DCLRE1C was later tied to TCR beta V- and J-gene trimming.

PCR employed 60 Vbeta and 13 Jbeta primers. Profiled with immunoSEQ multiplex PCR; TCRdb holds only in-frame clones, not every one. Of 150,000 to 200,000 clones in the sample, around 81% were seen once. Sequencing was done on a sample of PBMCs. The TCR sequence derives from a woman younger than 45 in good health and CMV-seronegative. The chain couples TRBV28 to TRBJ2-1; TRBD1 matches 9 bases. The CDR3 sequence: CASSLGGTGINEQFF. CDR3 nucleotide sequence: TGTGCCAGCAGTTTGGGCGGGACAGGGATCAATGAGCAGTTCTTC.